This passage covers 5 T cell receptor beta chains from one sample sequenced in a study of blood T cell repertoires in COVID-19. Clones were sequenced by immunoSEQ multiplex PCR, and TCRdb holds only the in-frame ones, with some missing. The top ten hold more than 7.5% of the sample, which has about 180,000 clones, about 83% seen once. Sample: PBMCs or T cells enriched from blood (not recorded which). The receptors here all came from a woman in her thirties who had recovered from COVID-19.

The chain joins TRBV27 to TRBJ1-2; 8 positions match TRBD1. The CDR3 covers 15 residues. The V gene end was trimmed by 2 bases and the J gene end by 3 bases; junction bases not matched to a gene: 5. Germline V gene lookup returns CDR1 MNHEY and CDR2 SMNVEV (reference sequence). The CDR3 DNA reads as TGTGCCAGCAGTTTAAACAGGGGGGTGGACTATGGCTACACCTTC. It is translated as CASSLNRGVDYGYTF.

The CDR3 DNA reads TGTGCCAGCAGCTTAGGAGCCTACGACAATGAGCAGTTCTTC. It translates to CASSLGAYDNEQFF. The chain joins TRBV13 to TRBJ2-1, with unresolved D. Trimming cost V 0 bases and J 5 bases, with 8 bases left between them. The CDR3 has 14 residues. CDR1 is PRHDT and CDR2 is FYEKMQ in the germline V gene (reference sequence). The whole variable domain, remainder taken from reference TRBV13 and TRBJ2-1, is AAGVIQSPRHLIKEKRETATLKCYPIPRHDTVYWYQQGPGQDPQFLISFYEKMQSDKGSIPDRFSAQQFSDYHSELNMSSLELGDSALYFCASSLGAYDNEQFFGPGTRLTVL.

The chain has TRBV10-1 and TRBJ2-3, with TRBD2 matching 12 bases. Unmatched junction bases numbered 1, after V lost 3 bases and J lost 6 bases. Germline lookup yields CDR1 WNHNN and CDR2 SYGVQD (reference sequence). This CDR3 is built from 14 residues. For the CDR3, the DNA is TGCGCCAGCAGTGAAGGGACTAGCGGGGATACGCAGTATTTT. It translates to CASSEGTSGDTQYF.

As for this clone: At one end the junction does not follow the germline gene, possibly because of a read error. CDR3 sequence: CAISESGSGTSGSYGQYF. CDR3 coding DNA: TGTGCCATCAGTGAGTCAGGGTCCGGGACTAGCGGGTCCTACGGGCAGTACTTC. The rearrangement uses TRBV10-3 and TRBJ2-7, with 12 positions matching TRBD2. This CDR3 contains 18 residues. Germline V gives CDR1 ENHRY, CDR2 SYGVKD.

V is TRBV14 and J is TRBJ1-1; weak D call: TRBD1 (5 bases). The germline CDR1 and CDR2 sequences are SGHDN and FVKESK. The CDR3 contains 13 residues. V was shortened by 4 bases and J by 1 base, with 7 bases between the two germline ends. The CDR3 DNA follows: TGTGCCAGCAGCCGTGGGGCGAACACTGAAGCTTTCTTT. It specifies CASSRGANTEAFF.